This TCR beta chain is from a study of blood T cell repertoires in COVID-19 (dated by TCRdb to about 2020). In the study overall: Samples from collaborators originated in the United States, Italy and Spain and spanned both the acute and convalescent phases of COVID-19. The samples were drawn from the first 160 participants of the ongoing ImmuneRACE study and from 950 to 1,500 subjects provided by 6 global collaborators. A de-identified subject ID, COVID-19 status, age in years and sex were almost always included in the sample metadata. A freely available public database, intended as a resource for researchers studying the immune response to SARS-CoV-2, is where the repertoires were released. Subjects who had been exposed to COVID-19, were actively infected with it, or had recovered from it provided the deeply sampled blood TCRbeta repertoires that made up the dataset. The material from the prospective study consisted of cDNA or gDNA derived from T cells, B-cell-depleted T cells, or PBMCs. HLA class I and class II types, where available, came from metadata supplied by the sample provider rather than from assay-based typing. Paper-wide results and their limitations: The amount of clinical and demographic metadata varied by source and participant and was provided uncurated.

This clone was counted a few times. Its antigen target is currently unknown. One base away there is no much larger clone; base qualities are not given. V is reduced by 3 bases and J by 2 bases, leaving a spacing of 6 bases between them. CDR1 and CDR2 are read off the germline V gene as SGDLS and YYNGEE. The CDR3, from cysteine to phenylalanine, totals 13 residues. CDR3 DNA is the only sequence kept; it has 39 bases, read in frame from the first base. Collaborating institutions collected whole blood in K2EDTA tubes following their own protocols. For TCRbeta analysis, collaborators shipped samples as frozen whole blood, isolated PBMCs, or DNA extracted from either of those sample types. TCRbeta CDR3 regions were amplified from genomic DNA by means of the immunoSEQ Assay, a bias-controlled multiplex PCR. Regarding the original processing steps: Within the assay, amplification of reference gene primers was used to estimate how many nucleated cells each sample contained. Sequence reads were collapsed and filtered to measure the absolute abundance of every unique TCRbeta CDR3 rearrangement. For each sample, productive Simpson clonality was calculated by taking the square root of Simpson's diversity index across productive rearrangements. TCRdb re-hosts the immuneACCESS table, in-frame sequences only. Its copies lack some clones; in the studies checked, an unresolved V gene accounts for under half of them, and the cause for the rest is not known. The V and J calls and clone size were taken over from that table, and D and trimming were inferred from the DNA. In this sample the table shows about 150,000 clones, about 80% of which occur a single time. 0.5% to 0.65% of the sample rests with the top ten.

This sequence originates from a man aged 60 to 69 with acute or convalescent COVID-19. The sequence links TRBV9 to TRBJ2-1; TRBD1 is a possible D gene, resting on 5 matching bases. Material: peripheral blood. CDR3 reads: CASSGGPYNEQFF. The DNA reads TGTGCCAGCAGCGGGGGCCCCTACAATGAGCAGTTCTTC.